This T cell receptor beta chain was sequenced during a study of cytomegalovirus exposure and HLA in healthy donors. The PCR contained 60 Vbeta and 13 Jbeta primers. The repertoire was sequenced with immunoSEQ multiplex PCR; TCRdb's copy has only in-frame clones and lacks some. This table holds about 200,000 clones, over 65% found once. Germline V gene sequence: CDR1 LGHNT, CDR2 FRNRAP. Trimming cost V 6 bases and J 1 base, with 15 bases left between them. The CDR3 is 15 amino acids. Sequences were obtained from PBMCs. The chain carries TRBV12-5 and TRBJ1-1, with D possibly being TRBD1 (5 bases). This TCR was sampled from a woman aged 25 to 39 in good health and CMV-seronegative. The DNA for the CDR3 is TGTGCTAGTGGCTATACGGGACTTTCGAACACTGAAGCTTTCTTT. Amino acids: CASGYTGLSNTEAFF.